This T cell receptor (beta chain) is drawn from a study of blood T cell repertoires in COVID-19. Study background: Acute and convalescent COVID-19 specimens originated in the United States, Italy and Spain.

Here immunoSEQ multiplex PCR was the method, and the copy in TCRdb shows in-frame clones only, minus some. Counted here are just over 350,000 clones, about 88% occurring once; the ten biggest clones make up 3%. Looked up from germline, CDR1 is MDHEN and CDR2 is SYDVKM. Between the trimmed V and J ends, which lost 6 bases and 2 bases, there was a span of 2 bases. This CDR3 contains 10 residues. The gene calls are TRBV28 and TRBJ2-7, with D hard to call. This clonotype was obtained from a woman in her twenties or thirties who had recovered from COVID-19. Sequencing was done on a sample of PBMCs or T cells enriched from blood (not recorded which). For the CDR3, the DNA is TGTGCCAGCAGCGCCTACGAGCAGTACTTC. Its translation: CASSAYEQYF.